The 30 T cell receptor beta chains listed next were all sequenced from one sample in a study of T-cell reconstitution after alpha-beta-depleted transplantation in children. Unique molecular identifiers were used to barcode this TCRbeta library. A single record per CDR3 protein comes from TCRdb applying MiXCR to the PCR reads. The sample consists of approximately 800,000 distinct CDR3 sequences, roughly 15% of them appearing once. Source: PBMCs, mostly from graft donor cells, taken 360 days after TCRalphabeta/CD19-depleted stem cell transplant. The source of these receptors is a male patient under 18 who had a stem cell transplant for acute lymphoblastic leukemia, so the T cells may come from the graft donor.

This clonotype was picked up many times. The genes are TRBV7-3 and TRBJ2-1; D is uncertain. The V and J ends lost 0 bases and 3 bases respectively, with 9 bases between them. The CDR3 is 15 amino acids. CDR1 is SGHTA, CDR2 FQGTGA, per germline. The DNA for the CDR3 is TGTGCCAGCAGCTTAACTGCGTGGAACTACAATGAGCAGTTCTTC. Protein product: CASSLTAWNYNEQFF.

The rearrangement uses TRBV5-1 and TRBJ2-3, with D perhaps matching TRBD2 (5 bases). Looked up from germline, CDR1 is SGHRS and CDR2 is YFSETQ. CDR3 size: 16 residues. V was trimmed by 0 bases and J by 0 bases, leaving 11 bases between them. CDR3 amino acids: CASSLAGRGSTDTQYF. The CDR3 DNA is TGCGCCAGCAGCTTGGCCGGGCGCGGGAGCACAGATACGCAGTATTTT.

V and J are TRBV20-1 and TRBJ2-7; 11 nucleotides align to TRBD2. V lost 1 base to trimming and J lost 0 bases; unmatched junction nucleotides: 5. CDR1 is DFQATT and CDR2 is SNEGSKA in the germline V gene (reference sequence). This CDR3 comprises 16 residues. In DNA, the CDR3 is TGCAGTGCTAGAGGAGGGACTAGCGGCTTCTCCTACGAGCAGTACTTC. It codes for CSARGGTSGFSYEQYF.

The chain is built from TRBV7-9 and TRBJ1-5; TRBD1 aligns across 11 bases. Germline V gives CDR1 SEHNR, CDR2 FQNEAQ (reference sequence). The CDR3 is 19 amino acids. With V trimmed by 5 bases and J by 3 bases, 15 bases remained unmatched. As DNA, the CDR3 is TGTGCCAGCAGCCCAATTCCGGGACAGGGGGAATTCGTCAATCAGCCCCAGCATTTT. It codes for CASSPIPGQGEFVNQPQHF.

This clonotype was detected only a few times. The chain combines TRBV10-3 with TRBJ2-1, with TRBD1 matching 9 bases. CDR1 and CDR2 (germline): ENHRY, SYGVKD. Trimming removed 4 bases from V and 8 bases from J; junction bases left unmatched: 15. The CDR3 is made up of 17 amino acids. The CDR3 here is CAISVLGQGSGSDEQFF. The DNA for the CDR3 is TGTGCCATCAGTGTGCTTGGACAGGGGTCGGGATCAGATGAGCAGTTCTTC.

This clonotype was counted only a few times. The CDR3 reads CASSLMRRTNTGELFF. Written as DNA, the CDR3 is TGTGCCAGCAGCTTAATGCGGCGAACGAACACCGGGGAGCTGTTTTTT. V is TRBV7-3 and J is TRBJ2-2; D is ambiguous. V was shortened by 1 base and J by 0 bases, with 9 bases between the two germline ends. The CDR3 is 16 amino acids. CDR1 is SGHTA and CDR2 is FQGTGA in the germline V gene.

This clonotype was seen repeatedly, ten times or more. CDR3 loop: CASSPGPRTDTQYF. CDR3 coding DNA: TGTGCCAGCAGTCCGGGGCCAAGGACAGATACGCAGTATTTT. This rearrangement joins TRBV6-1 to TRBJ2-3, with D possibly being TRBD1 or TRBD2 (5 bases each). The germline V and J ends were trimmed by 5 bases and 3 bases, with 12 bases remaining between them. Germline V gene sequence: CDR1 MNHNS, CDR2 SASEGT. The CDR3 runs to 14 residues.

The genes are TRBV5-1 and TRBJ1-1, with D tentatively TRBD1 (6 bases). This CDR3 region has 15 residues. Germline loops: CDR1 SGHRS, CDR2 YFSETQ. V lost 1 base to trimming and J lost 3 bases, with 13 bases between them. CDR3: CASSLFLGADTEAFF. The CDR3 nucleotides are TGCGCCAGCAGCTTGTTTTTGGGGGCTGACACTGAAGCTTTCTTT.

The V call is TRBV24-1, the J call TRBJ2-2; D may be TRBD1 (7 bases). This CDR3 is 16 amino acids long. Germline values: CDR1 KGHDR, CDR2 SFDVKD. The germline V and J ends were trimmed by 0 bases and 6 bases, with 13 bases remaining between them. Written as DNA, the CDR3 is TGTGCCACCAGTGATTTGGGGGCAGGGGGGTCCGGGGAGCTGTTTTTT. Translating gives CATSDLGAGGSGELFF.

The rearrangement joins TRBV5-1 to TRBJ2-5, with D possibly matching TRBD1 (5 bases). The CDR3 length is 16 residues. Germline V gene data show CDR1 as SGHRS and CDR2 as YFSETQ. Deletions cut 3 bases from V and 0 bases from J, with 15 bases between. CDR3 nucleotide sequence: TGCGCCAGCAGCTGGGGCGGAGAACCGCACCAAGAGACCCAGTACTTC. It is translated as CASSWGGEPHQETQYF.

This chain joins TRBV10-3 and TRBJ2-5; D is ambiguous. This CDR3 region has 14 residues. Trimming cost V 3 bases and J 0 bases, with 8 bases left between them. Germline values: CDR1 ENHRY, CDR2 SYGVKD. The CDR3 loop is CAISDRPNQETQYF. The CDR3, as DNA: TGTGCCATCAGTGATAGGCCCAACCAAGAGACCCAGTACTTC.

The genes are TRBV5-1 and TRBJ2-5; D may correspond to TRBD1 or TRBD2 (6 bases each). Per the germline V gene, CDR1 is SGHRS and CDR2 is YFSETQ. The germline V and J ends were trimmed by 9 bases and 3 bases, with 9 bases remaining between them. The CDR3 contains 11 residues. DNA for the CDR3: TGCGCCAAGGGGGGAGAAGAGACCCAGTACTTC. Its protein product is CAKGGEETQYF.

In its sample, this clonotype was seen many times. This sequence joins TRBV12-3 or TRBV12-4 and TRBJ2-7; D remains ambiguous. The CDR3 runs 13 residues. V lost 8 bases and J lost 0, with 11 bases in between. The CDR3 reads CASGGVSSYEQYF. CDR3 DNA sequence: TGTGCCAGCGGTGGGGTGAGCTCCTACGAGCAGTACTTC.

This clonotype was observed a handful of times. The chain uses TRBV10-3 and TRBJ1-6, with D possibly being TRBD1 (6 bases). The CDR3 loop spans 14 amino acids. CDR1 and CDR2 (germline): ENHRY, SYGVKD. V was clipped by 3 bases and J by 10 bases, with 13 bases between them. CDR3 amino acids: CAISEQGGGSPLHF. The CDR3 DNA reads as TGTGCCATCAGTGAACAGGGTGGGGGCTCACCCCTCCACTTT.

The chain links TRBV29-1 to TRBJ2-7, with 7 bases matching TRBD2. This CDR3 spans 15 amino acids. From germline, CDR1 is SQVTM and CDR2 ANQGSEA. With 7 bases clipped from V and 3 bases from J, the junction kept 15 bases outside the gene matches. CDR3 DNA sequence: TGCAGCGGCCGAGGGCATGATACTAGCGACTACGAGCAGTACTTC. The encoded protein is CSGRGHDTSDYEQYF.

This clonotype was found a few times. The genes are TRBV9 and TRBJ2-7; D gene ambiguous. Germline assignment: CDR1 SGDLS and CDR2 YYNGEE. The CDR3 runs 16 residues. Trimming stripped 4 bases from V and 1 base from J, with 18 bases between. For the CDR3, the DNA is TGTGCCAGCAGCCGGGTCCTTAGGAAATCTTCCTACGAGCAGTACTTC. It codes for CASSRVLRKSSYEQYF.

This clonotype was found many times. The chain employs TRBV9 and TRBJ2-2, with no clear D. With 4 bases removed from V and 0 bases from J, the gap between germline ends came to 4 bases. CDR1 and CDR2 (germline): SGDLS, YYNGEE. CDR3 size: 13 residues. The CDR3 sequence: CASSSANTGELFF. In DNA, the CDR3 is TGTGCCAGCAGCTCGGCGAACACCGGGGAGCTGTTTTTT.

The V gene is TRBV5-1, the J gene TRBJ1-1, with 8 bases lining up with TRBD1. This CDR3 is built from 14 residues. V lost 4 bases to trimming and J lost 7 bases; unmatched junction nucleotides: 9. Germline V CDR1 and CDR2: SGHRS, YFSETQ. CDR3 coding DNA: TGCGCCAGCAGCCTAAGCAAAACAGGGGGTGAAGCTTTCTTT. It encodes CASSLSKTGGEAFF. Combining the CDR3 with reference TRBV5-1 and TRBJ1-1 gives the whole variable domain KAGVTQTPRYLIKTRGQQVTLSCSPISGHRSVSWYQQTPGQGLQFLFEYFSETQRNKGNFPGRFSGRQFSNSRSEMNVSTLELGDSALYLCASSLSKTGGEAFFGQGTRLTVV.

The rearrangement links TRBV10-2 to TRBJ1-1, with D unclear. CDR3 size: 12 residues. Germline values: CDR1 WSHSY, CDR2 SAAADI. The V end was cut by 10 bases, the J end by 5 bases, with 14 bases between. The CDR3 sequence is CATSQAGTEAFF. CDR3 DNA sequence: TGCGCCACCAGCCAGGCGGGGACTGAAGCTTTCTTT.

The genes are TRBV9 and TRBJ2-3; D is unresolved. The CDR3 runs 15 residues. V was cut by 0 bases and J by 0 bases, with 8 bases left in between. From germline, CDR1 is SGDLS and CDR2 YYNGEE. The CDR3 spells CASSVEVYSTDTQYF. CDR3 nucleotide sequence: TGTGCCAGCAGCGTAGAGGTATACAGCACAGATACGCAGTATTTT.

This rearrangement joins TRBV29-1 to TRBJ2-6; D uncertain. Germline values: CDR1 SQVTM, CDR2 ANQGSEA. There are 12 residues in the CDR3. V was pared by 4 bases and J by 6 bases, with 7 bases between. The CDR3 coding sequence is TGCAGCGTTGGACGAGAGGCCAACGTCCTGACTTTC. Protein: CSVGREANVLTF.

This clonotype has at least ten counts. The chain combines TRBV29-1 with TRBJ2-3; the match to TRBD2 covers 10 bases. The CDR3 has 15 residues. Trimming cost V 4 bases and J 3 bases; bases outside gene matches: 7. In germline, CDR1 is SQVTM, CDR2 ANQGSEA. CDR3 residues: CSVAFLAGATDTQYF. CDR3 nucleotides: TGCAGCGTTGCATTCCTAGCGGGAGCGACAGATACGCAGTATTTT.

The sample holds many counts of this clonotype. The gene calls are TRBV11-2 and TRBJ2-1; D possibly corresponds to TRBD2 (5 bases). V lost 7 bases, J lost 7 bases, and 20 bases lay in between. Germline V gene lookup returns CDR1 SGHAT and CDR2 FQNNGV. The CDR3 runs 15 residues. The CDR3 region is CASTATPLGKNEQFF. The CDR3 DNA reads TGTGCCAGCACCGCTACTCCACTAGGGAAGAATGAGCAGTTCTTC.

J is TRBJ2-2 and V is TRBV5-1; tentatively, D is TRBD1 (6 bases). V dropped 0 bases and J dropped 4 bases, with 19 bases sitting between them. This CDR3 contains 18 residues. Germline CDR1 is SGHRS and CDR2 is YFSETQ. CDR3 amino acids: CASSLGRFQGMRTGELFF. The CDR3 region has the DNA TGCGCCAGCAGCTTGGGCCGCTTTCAGGGGATGCGCACCGGGGAGCTGTTTTTT. Filled out from reference TRBV5-1 and TRBJ2-2, the complete variable domain reads KAGVTQTPRYLIKTRGQQVTLSCSPISGHRSVSWYQQTPGQGLQFLFEYFSETQRNKGNFPGRFSGRQFSNSRSEMNVSTLELGDSALYLCASSLGRFQGMRTGELFFGEGSRLTVL.

This clonotype was seen at least ten times. This chain links TRBV6-6 with TRBJ2-2; D gene ambiguous. The V end lost 8 bases, the J end lost 6 bases, and 10 bases lay between the germline ends. Germline CDR1 reads MNHNY; CDR2 reads SVGAGI (reference sequence). The length of the CDR3 is 12 residues. The CDR3 bases are TGTGCCAGCGGGCTTAGGTCCGGGGAGCTGTTTTTT. Its protein is CASGLRSGELFF.

This clonotype was observed a few times. The chain uses TRBV6-2 or TRBV6-3 and TRBJ2-6, with 7 bases identical to TRBD1. This CDR3 region has 15 residues. Trimming at V came to 6 bases and at J to 3 bases, leaving 5 bases not matched to a gene. Germline V gene lookup returns CDR1 MNHEY and CDR2 SVGEGT. The CDR3 DNA is TGTGCCAGCAGACGACAGGGTTTTGGGGCCAACGTCCTGACTTTC. It is translated as CASRRQGFGANVLTF.

In this sample, this clonotype turned up a few times. The rearrangement uses TRBV2 and TRBJ2-1, with 8 bases that match TRBD1. Germline V gene data show CDR1 as SNHLY and CDR2 as FYNNEI. V gave up 6 bases and J gave up 3 bases; unmatched junction bases: 16. The CDR3 spans 18 residues. The CDR3 DNA follows: TGTGCCAGCAGCGGGCCGGACAGGGCTAAGGGGCTCTACAATGAGCAGTTCTTC. The encoded protein is CASSGPDRAKGLYNEQFF.

The chain recombines TRBV3-1 with TRBJ2-1, with D unclear. Looked up from germline, CDR1 is LGHDT and CDR2 is YNNKEL (reference sequence). The CDR3 has 15 amino acids. V lost 0 bases and J lost 6, with 12 bases in between. This chain's CDR3 is CASSQDGVRANEQFF. In DNA form, the CDR3 reads TGTGCCAGCAGCCAAGATGGGGTCCGGGCCAATGAGCAGTTCTTC.

This clonotype has a handful of counts. The chain combines TRBV12-3 or TRBV12-4 with TRBJ2-1; 7 bases are a match to TRBD2. Unmatched junction bases numbered 6, after V lost 8 bases and J lost 2 bases. CDR3 length equals 14 residues. The CDR3: CASGQRGAYNEQFF. Written as DNA, the CDR3 is TGTGCCAGCGGGCAGCGGGGAGCCTACAATGAGCAGTTCTTC.

The CDR3 protein is CASSHPTSEKWEQYF. CDR3 DNA sequence: TGCGCCAGCAGCCATCCGACTAGCGAGAAATGGGAGCAGTACTTC. V and J are TRBV4-1 and TRBJ2-7, with TRBD2 matching over 8 bases. The CDR3 has 15 amino acids. Trimming took 3 bases from V and 7 from J; bases not matched to a gene: 11. Germline-derived CDR1 and CDR2 are MGHRA and YSYEKL.